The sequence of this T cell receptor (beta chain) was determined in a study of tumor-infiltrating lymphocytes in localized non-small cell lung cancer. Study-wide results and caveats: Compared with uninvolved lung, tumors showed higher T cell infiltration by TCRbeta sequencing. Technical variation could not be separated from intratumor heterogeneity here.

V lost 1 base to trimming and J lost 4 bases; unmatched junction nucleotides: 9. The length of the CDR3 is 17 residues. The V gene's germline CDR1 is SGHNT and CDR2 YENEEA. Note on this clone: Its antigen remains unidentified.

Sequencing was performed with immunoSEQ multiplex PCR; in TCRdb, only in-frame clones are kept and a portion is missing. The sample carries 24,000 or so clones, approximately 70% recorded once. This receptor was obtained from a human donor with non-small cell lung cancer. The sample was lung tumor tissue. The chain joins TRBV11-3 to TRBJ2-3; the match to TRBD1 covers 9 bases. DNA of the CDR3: TGTGCCAGCAGCTTAGGCCTGAGACAGGGGGGTGCAGATACGCAGTATTTT. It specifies CASSLGLRQGGADTQYF.